Below, one TCR beta chain is given with its context. Its specificity is unknown. This specimen belongs to a study of CD8+ T cells in alopecia areata. Across the study: Treated patients were given oral tofacitinib, which was dosed at 5 to 10 mg twice daily. Study-wide findings and caveats: With patients, TCR sharing proved less clear than in mice, a difference possibly related to HLA. Higher clonality than in normal scalp was seen in lesional scalp, especially alopecia totalis/universalis.

It was cDNA, reverse transcribed from extracted RNA, that served as the sequencing template. The protocol was immunoSEQ multiplex PCR, while the TCRdb copy is restricted to in-frame clones and leaves out a portion. The table shows under 300,000 clones, with 67% occurring only once. PBMC-derived CD4+ and CD8+ T cells were sorted. This CDR3 comprises 15 residues. The germline V gene has CDR1 SGHRS and CDR2 YFSETQ. The junction had 5 bases not matched to a gene; V was cut back by 0 bases and J by 6 bases. The sequenced sample was CD4+ T cells sorted from blood, obtained at week 0. The TCR sequence derives from a human donor with alopecia areata. This chain links TRBV5-1 with TRBJ1-4, with 7 nucleotides matching TRBD1. The CDR3 DNA is TGCGCCAGCAGCTTGGCGGACAGGTGGGATGAAAAACTGTTTTTT. Its translation: CASSLADRWDEKLFF.